The 26 T cell receptor beta chains in this list originate from one sample, sequenced in a study of T cell responses to AZD1222 COVID-19 vaccine. Produced via immunoSEQ multiplex PCR; TCRdb's table is partial and in-frame only. The data show some 100,000 clones, more than 70% seen once. The input for sequencing was peripheral blood, taken 28 days after the second AZD1222 dose. The receptors come from an adult who received the AZD1222 COVID-19 vaccine.

The chain has TRBV2 and TRBJ1-2; 9 bases are shared with TRBD1. The CDR3 loop spans 13 amino acids. V shed 7 bases, J shed 5 bases, and the junction held 5 bases outside the gene matches. CDR1 and CDR2 from the germline V gene are SNHLY and FYNNEI. Here the CDR3 DNA reads TGTGCCAGCACCGGGACAGGGATATATGGCTACACCTTC. Its translation: CASTGTGIYGYTF.

Notes on this clone: The DNA is omitted, as the CDR3 cannot be located on it reliably, and the CDR3 follows TCRdb's listing. This rearrangement joins TRBV21-1 to TRBJ2-3; TRBD1, as called in the table, went unchecked against the DNA. TRBV21-1 is annotated as a pseudogene. With termini counted, the CDR3 has 14 amino acids. CDR3 residues: CASKSYSCSDTQYF.

The V call is TRBV10-3, the J call TRBJ1-1; D gene ambiguous. This CDR3 has 14 amino acids. Looked up from germline, CDR1 is ENHRY and CDR2 is SYGVKD. The V end lost 3 bases, the J end lost 6 bases, and 14 bases lay between the germline ends. The CDR3 DNA reads as TGTGCCATCAGTGACCCACAATTCGGGGCTGAAGCTTTCTTT. Encoded protein: CAISDPQFGAEAFF.

The rearrangement joins TRBV6-6 to TRBJ2-3; 7 bases line up with TRBD2. CDR3 size: 16 residues. Germline V gene data show CDR1 as MNHNY and CDR2 as SVGAGI (reference sequence). The V gene end was trimmed by 5 bases and the J gene end by 1 base; junction bases not matched to a gene: 9. The CDR3 is CASSPRTLAGTDTQYF. CDR3 coding DNA: TGTGCCAGCAGTCCCAGGACTCTAGCGGGCACAGATACGCAGTATTTT.

The chain combines TRBV11-3 with TRBJ2-2; 8 positions match TRBD2. Germline values: CDR1 SGHNT, CDR2 YENEEA. The CDR3 extends over 15 amino acids. Trimming at V came to 3 bases and at J to 8 bases, leaving 8 bases not matched to a gene. CDR3 sequence reads: CASSLSGGLGGELFF. The CDR3 DNA sequence: TGTGCCAGCAGCTTGAGCGGGGGCCTTGGAGGGGAGCTGTTTTTT.

V is TRBV12-3 or TRBV12-4 and J is TRBJ1-2; TRBD1 aligns across 7 bases. CDR3 length equals 13 residues. V dropped 5 bases and J dropped 7; count of bases not matched to a gene: 7. CDR3 in amino acids: CASSQTGALGYTF. The DNA for the CDR3 is TGTGCCAGCAGTCAAACAGGGGCGCTTGGCTACACCTTC.

This rearrangement joins TRBV5-1 to TRBJ1-1; possible D gene TRBD1, 5 bases. The CDR3 is made up of 13 amino acids. The germline CDR1 and CDR2 sequences are SGHRS and YFSETQ. V was trimmed by 2 bases and J by 4 bases, leaving 9 bases between them. The CDR3 nucleotides are TGCGCCAGCAGCTTCCAGGGTCGCACTGAAGCTTTCTTT. Its protein is CASSFQGRTEAFF.

The V call is TRBV28, the J call TRBJ2-2; 15 bases line up with TRBD2. Unmatched junction bases numbered 12, after V lost 6 bases and J lost 4 bases. The CDR3 sequence is 19 residues long. CDR1 and CDR2 from the germline V gene are MDHEN and SYDVKM. CDR3 nucleotides: TGTGCCAGCAGCGCCCTCGGACTAGCGGGAGGGCCGCGCACCGGGGAGCTGTTTTTT. Amino acids: CASSALGLAGGPRTGELFF.

V usage is TRBV6-5 and J usage is TRBJ2-1; 7 bases match TRBD2. Trimming cost V 0 bases and J 8 bases; bases outside gene matches: 4. From germline, CDR1 is MNHEY and CDR2 SVGAGI. The CDR3 is 14 residues long. The CDR3 DNA reads as TGTGCCAGCAGTTACTCACGGGGGGACTATGAGCAGTTCTTC. This encodes CASSYSRGDYEQFF.

The chain joins TRBV14 to TRBJ1-2, with 9 bases matching TRBD1. The CDR3 runs 13 residues. Germline V gene sequence: CDR1 SGHDN, CDR2 FVKESK. Trimming removed 4 bases from V and 3 bases from J; junction bases left unmatched: 0. CDR3: CASSRQGDYGYTF. Written as DNA, the CDR3 is TGTGCCAGCAGCCGACAGGGGGACTATGGCTACACCTTC. The full variable domain, rest sourced from reference TRBV14 and TRBJ1-2, is EAGVTQFPSHSVIEKGQTVTLRCDPISGHDNLYWYRRVMGKEIKFLLHFVKESKQDESGMPNNRFLAERTGGTYSTLKVQPAELEDSGVYFCASSRQGDYGYTFGSGTRLTVV.

This clone showed up just once. V and J are TRBV7-9 and TRBJ1-2; 8 bases line up with TRBD1. The germline CDR1 and CDR2 sequences are SEHNR and FQNEAQ (reference sequence). The CDR3 contains 14 residues. Losses at the gene ends were 5 bases for V and 6 bases for J; bases not matched to a gene: 8. The CDR3 DNA reads as TGTGCCAGCAGCCGCGGACAGGGTAAAAATGGCTACACCTTC. Residues: CASSRGQGKNGYTF.

The V call is TRBV12-5, the J call TRBJ2-6; TRBD1 matches at 10 bases. Trimming removed 0 bases from V and 2 bases from J; junction bases left unmatched: 16. Germline CDR1 reads LGHNT; CDR2 reads FRNRAP. The CDR3 has 22 residues. The CDR3 DNA follows: TGTGCTAGTGGTTTGGTACTAGAGGGAAGGACAGGGGGAGTCGCTGGGGCCAACGTCCTGACTTTC. Its protein product is CASGLVLEGRTGGVAGANVLTF.

This chain links TRBV9 with TRBJ2-3; 7 bases align to TRBD1. Looked up from germline, CDR1 is SGDLS and CDR2 is YYNGEE. J gave up 3 bases and V 3 bases, and 10 bases lay outside the gene matches. The CDR3 has 16 amino acids. The CDR3 DNA is TGTGCCAGCAGCGCCCCAGGGGGAGTGGTTACAGATACGCAGTATTTT. Protein: CASSAPGGVVTDTQYF.

The chain combines TRBV7-9 with TRBJ2-3, with D hard to call. CDR3 length: 18 residues. Germline lookup yields CDR1 SEHNR and CDR2 FQNEAQ (reference sequence). V shed 1 base and J shed 3 bases, with 20 bases lying between them. CDR3 nucleotide sequence: TGTGCCAGCAGCTTAGAGGCCGGCTTTTTGGGCCCGACAGATACGCAGTATTTT. Translation gives CASSLEAGFLGPTDTQYF.

The gene calls are TRBV15 and TRBJ1-4; D remains unclear. This CDR3 has 13 residues. Germline values: CDR1 LNHNV, CDR2 YYDKDF (reference sequence). V was clipped by 3 bases and J by 8 bases, with 10 bases between them. DNA of the CDR3: TGTGCCACCAGCAGGGAAGAGTACGAAAAACTGTTTTTT. Translation gives CATSREEYEKLFF.

The chain joins TRBV7-2 to TRBJ2-1; 15 bases are a match to TRBD2. This CDR3 has 16 residues. V was pared by 4 bases and J by 9 bases, with 7 bases of the junction left unmatched. Germline CDR1 SGHTA, CDR2 FQGNSA. The CDR3 spells CASSYGTSGRYGEQFF. CDR3 DNA: TGTGCCAGCAGCTACGGGACTAGCGGGAGGTATGGTGAGCAGTTCTTC.

The chain couples TRBV29-1 to TRBJ2-5; D perhaps matches TRBD1 (6 bases). V was shortened by 5 bases and J by 0 bases, with 16 bases between the two germline ends. This CDR3 has 15 residues. In germline, CDR1 is SQVTM, CDR2 ANQGSEA. CDR3: CSVSIGTLHQETQYF. The CDR3, as DNA: TGCAGCGTTTCTATAGGGACACTACACCAAGAGACCCAGTACTTC. The variable domain in full, with the rest retrieved from reference TRBV29-1 and TRBJ2-5, is SAVISQKPSRDICQRGTSLTIQCQVDSQVTMMFWYRQQPGQSLTLIATANQGSEATYESGFVIDKFPISRPNLTFSTLTVSNMSPEDSSIYLCSVSIGTLHQETQYFGPGTRLLVL.

The chain combines TRBV4-3 with TRBJ2-3; 12 nucleotides line up with TRBD2. The V gene's germline CDR1 is LGHNA and CDR2 YSLEER. The CDR3 is made up of 16 amino acids. V gave up 3 bases and J gave up 3 bases; unmatched junction bases: 4. The CDR3 DNA is TGCGCCAGCAGCCAGGAGACTAGCGGGAGAACAGATACGCAGTATTTT. Its protein product is CASSQETSGRTDTQYF.

V gene TRBV9 combines with J gene TRBJ2-1, with TRBD2 as a possible D gene (5 bases). Germline V lookup: CDR1 SGDLS, CDR2 YYNGEE. This CDR3 is 19 amino acids long. The V gene lost 1 base and the J gene lost 3 bases, with 23 bases spanning the gap. CDR3 sequence (DNA): TGTGCCAGCAGCGTACGACAACGGATGGACTCCCCATTCTACAATGAGCAGTTCTTC. Translation: CASSVRQRMDSPFYNEQFF.

The rearrangement joins TRBV2 to TRBJ2-7; the D is unclear. The CDR3 is 12 amino acids. Germline CDR1 is SNHLY and CDR2 is FYNNEI. Trimming took off 6 bases at V and 0 bases at J, with 6 bases between the two ends. CDR3 protein: CASRGSSYEQYF. The DNA of the CDR3 is TGTGCCAGCAGAGGCAGCTCCTACGAGCAGTACTTC.

This clone was detected once. This chain uses TRBV7-9 with TRBJ1-1; D might be TRBD1 (6 bases). This CDR3 is 16 amino acids long. Germline V gene data show CDR1 as SEHNR and CDR2 as FQNEAQ (reference sequence). V lost 2 bases and J lost 0, with 13 bases in between. The CDR3 sequence is CASSLSQGMLNTEAFF. CDR3 nucleotide sequence: TGTGCCAGCAGCTTATCGCAGGGGATGCTGAACACTGAAGCTTTCTTT.

The V and J genes are TRBV7-2 and TRBJ2-2; the D gene is possibly TRBD2 (6 bases). This CDR3 comprises 15 residues. Trimming stripped 5 bases from V and 1 base from J, with 11 bases between. Germline lookup yields CDR1 SGHTA and CDR2 FQGNSA. CDR3 coding DNA: TGTGCCAGCAGCCTAGGGACTGGGAACACCGGGGAGCTGTTTTTT. It codes for CASSLGTGNTGELFF.

The chain carries TRBV5-1 and TRBJ2-5, with TRBD1 identical over 9 bases. CDR3 length equals 14 residues. Trimming at V came to 3 bases and at J to 6 bases, leaving 6 bases not matched to a gene. The germline gives CDR1 SGHRS, CDR2 YFSETQ. CDR3 in amino acids: CASSSGDRAQTQYF. CDR3 nucleotides: TGCGCCAGCAGCTCCGGGGACAGGGCACAGACCCAGTACTTC.

The chain uses TRBV25-1 and TRBJ1-2, with D tentatively TRBD1 (6 bases). V was pared by 10 bases and J by 4 bases, with 25 bases between. The CDR3 has 16 amino acids. In germline, CDR1 is MGHDK, CDR2 SYGVNS. DNA of the CDR3: TGTGCCACCGATGGGGGCCCTCGGGAGGGATTCTATGGCTACACCTTC. As protein: CATDGGPREGFYGYTF.

The genes are TRBV7-8 and TRBJ1-1; D gene unclear. Between the trimmed V and J ends, which lost 6 bases and 3 bases, there was a span of 20 bases. The CDR3 is 16 amino acids. Germline CDR1 is SGHVS and CDR2 is FQNEAQ. The CDR3 reads CASSLATGRGYTEAFF. The DNA for the CDR3 is TGTGCCAGCAGTTTGGCAACTGGGCGTGGATACACTGAAGCTTTCTTT.

The chain recombines TRBV6-5 with TRBJ2-1; D uncertain. The CDR3 is 11 amino acids. Trimming removed 5 bases from V and 9 bases from J, with 8 bases in between. Germline V gives CDR1 MNHEY, CDR2 SVGAGI. The CDR3 coding sequence is TGTGCCAGCAGTCCCTCGAGTGAGCAGTTCTTC. This gives the protein CASSPSSEQFF.